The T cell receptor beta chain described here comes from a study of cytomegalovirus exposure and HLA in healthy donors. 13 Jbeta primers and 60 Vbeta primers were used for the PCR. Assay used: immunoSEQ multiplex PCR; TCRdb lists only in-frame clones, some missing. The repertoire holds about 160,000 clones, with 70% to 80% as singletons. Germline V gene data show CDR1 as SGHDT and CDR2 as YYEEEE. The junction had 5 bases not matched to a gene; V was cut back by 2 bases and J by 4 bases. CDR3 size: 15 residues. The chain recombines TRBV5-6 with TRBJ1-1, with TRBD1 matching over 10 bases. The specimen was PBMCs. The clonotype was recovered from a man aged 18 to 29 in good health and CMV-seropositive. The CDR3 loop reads CASSLWDRGITEAFF. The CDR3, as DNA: TGTGCCAGCAGCTTATGGGACAGGGGTATCACTGAAGCTTTCTTT.